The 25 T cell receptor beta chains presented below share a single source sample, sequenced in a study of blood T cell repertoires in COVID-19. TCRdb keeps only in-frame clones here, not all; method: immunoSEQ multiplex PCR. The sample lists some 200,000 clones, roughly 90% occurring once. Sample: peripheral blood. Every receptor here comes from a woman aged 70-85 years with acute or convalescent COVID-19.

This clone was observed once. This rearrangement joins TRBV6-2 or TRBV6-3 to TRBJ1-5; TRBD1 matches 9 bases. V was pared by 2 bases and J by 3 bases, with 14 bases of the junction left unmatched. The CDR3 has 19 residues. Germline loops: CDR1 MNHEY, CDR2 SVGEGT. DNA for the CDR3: TGTGCCAGCAGTTACCCCCCCCTACAGGGGGCCGGGTCCAATCAGCCCCAGCATTTT. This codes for CASSYPPLQGAGSNQPQHF.

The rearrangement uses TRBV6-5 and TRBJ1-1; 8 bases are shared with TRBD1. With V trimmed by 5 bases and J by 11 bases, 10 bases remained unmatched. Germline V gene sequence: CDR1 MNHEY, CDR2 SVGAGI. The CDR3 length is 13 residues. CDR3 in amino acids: CASSRPSDRAAFF. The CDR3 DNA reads TGTGCCAGCAGTCGTCCCTCGGACAGGGCGGCTTTCTTT.

The CDR3 DNA follows: TGTGCCAGCAGCCCGGGACTTCCCTACGAGCAGTACTTC. Its protein is CASSPGLPYEQYF. The rearrangement joins TRBV11-3 to TRBJ2-7; D is perhaps TRBD2 (6 bases). V gave up 5 bases and J gave up 2 bases, with 10 bases separating them. The CDR3 loop spans 13 amino acids. Germline V gene sequence: CDR1 SGHNT, CDR2 YENEEA.

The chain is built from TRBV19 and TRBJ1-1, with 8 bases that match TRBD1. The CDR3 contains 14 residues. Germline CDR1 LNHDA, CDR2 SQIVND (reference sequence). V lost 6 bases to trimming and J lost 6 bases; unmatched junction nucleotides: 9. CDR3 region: CASRELQGVAEAFF. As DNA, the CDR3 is TGTGCCAGTAGGGAGTTACAGGGGGTCGCTGAAGCTTTCTTT.

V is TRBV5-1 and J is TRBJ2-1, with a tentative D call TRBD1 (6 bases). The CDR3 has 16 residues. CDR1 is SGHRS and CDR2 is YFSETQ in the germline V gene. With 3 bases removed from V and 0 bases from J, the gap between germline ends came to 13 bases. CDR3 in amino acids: CASSSGHSSSYNEQFF. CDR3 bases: TGCGCCAGCAGCTCGGGACATTCTAGCTCCTACAATGAGCAGTTCTTC.

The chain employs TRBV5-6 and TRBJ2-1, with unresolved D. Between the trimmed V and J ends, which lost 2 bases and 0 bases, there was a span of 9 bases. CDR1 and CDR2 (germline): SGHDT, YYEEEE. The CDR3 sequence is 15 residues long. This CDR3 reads CASSFQTRSYNEQFF. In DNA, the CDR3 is TGTGCCAGCAGCTTTCAGACTCGCTCCTACAATGAGCAGTTCTTC.

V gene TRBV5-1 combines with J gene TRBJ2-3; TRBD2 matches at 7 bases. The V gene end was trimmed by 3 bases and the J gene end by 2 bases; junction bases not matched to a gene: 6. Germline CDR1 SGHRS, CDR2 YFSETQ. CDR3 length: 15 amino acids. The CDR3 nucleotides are TGCGCCAGCAGCTCTATCGGGACTAACACAGATACGCAGTATTTT. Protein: CASSSIGTNTDTQYF.

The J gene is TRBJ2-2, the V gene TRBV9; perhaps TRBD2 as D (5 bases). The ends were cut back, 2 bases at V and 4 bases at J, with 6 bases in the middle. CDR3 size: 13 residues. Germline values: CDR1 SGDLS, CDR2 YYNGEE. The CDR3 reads CASSVRGTGELFF. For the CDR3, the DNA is TGTGCCAGCAGCGTCCGGGGCACCGGGGAGCTGTTTTTT.

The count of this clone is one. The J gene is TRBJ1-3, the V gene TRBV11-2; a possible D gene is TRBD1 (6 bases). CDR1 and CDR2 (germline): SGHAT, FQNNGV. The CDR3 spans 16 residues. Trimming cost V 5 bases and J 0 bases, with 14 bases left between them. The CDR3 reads CASSDRSETSGNTIYF. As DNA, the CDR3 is TGTGCCAGCAGCGACAGGTCCGAAACCTCTGGAAACACCATATATTTT.

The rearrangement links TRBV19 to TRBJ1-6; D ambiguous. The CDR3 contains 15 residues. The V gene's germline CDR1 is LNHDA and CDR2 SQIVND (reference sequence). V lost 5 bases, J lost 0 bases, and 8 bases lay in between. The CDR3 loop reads CASSPRSSYNSPLHF. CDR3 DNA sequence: TGTGCCAGTAGTCCACGGAGCTCCTATAATTCACCCCTCCACTTT.

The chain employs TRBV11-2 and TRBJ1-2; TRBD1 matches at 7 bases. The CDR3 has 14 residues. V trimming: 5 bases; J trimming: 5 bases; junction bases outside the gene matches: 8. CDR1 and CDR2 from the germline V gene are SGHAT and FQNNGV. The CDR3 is CASSPRTGFYGYTF. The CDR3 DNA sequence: TGTGCCAGCAGCCCCCGGACAGGCTTTTATGGCTACACCTTC.

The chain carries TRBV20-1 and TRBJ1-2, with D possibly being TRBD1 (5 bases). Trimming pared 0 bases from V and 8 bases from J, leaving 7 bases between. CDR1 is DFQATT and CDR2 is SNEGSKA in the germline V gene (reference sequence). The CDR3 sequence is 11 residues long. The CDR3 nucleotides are TGCAGTGCTAGAGAACGGGGGGGCTACACCTTC. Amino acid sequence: CSARERGGYTF.

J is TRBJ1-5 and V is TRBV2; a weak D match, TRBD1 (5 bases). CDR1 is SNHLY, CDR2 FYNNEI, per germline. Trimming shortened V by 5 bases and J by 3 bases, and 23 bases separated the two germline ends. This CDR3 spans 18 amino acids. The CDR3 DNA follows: TGTGCCAGCAGTTATCCTCTGCAGGGAGGGGCCCCCAATCAGCCCCAGCATTTT. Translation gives CASSYPLQGGAPNQPQHF.

CDR3 bases: TGTGCCAGCAGCCAAGAGGGGGGGTTTGGAAACACCATATATTTT. This codes for CASSQEGGFGNTIYF. This chain joins TRBV3-1 (or the pseudogene TRBV3-2) and TRBJ1-3; a possible D gene is TRBD1 (5 bases). Trimming pared 0 bases from V and 3 bases from J, leaving 9 bases between. Per the germline V gene, CDR1 is LGHDT and CDR2 is YNNKEL (reference sequence). The CDR3 has 15 residues.

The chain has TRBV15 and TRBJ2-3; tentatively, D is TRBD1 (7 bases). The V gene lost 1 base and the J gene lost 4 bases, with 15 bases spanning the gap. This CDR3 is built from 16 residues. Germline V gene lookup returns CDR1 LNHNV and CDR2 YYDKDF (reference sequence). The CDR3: CATSRGGGREADTQYF. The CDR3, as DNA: TGTGCCACCAGCAGAGGAGGGGGCAGGGAGGCAGATACGCAGTATTTT. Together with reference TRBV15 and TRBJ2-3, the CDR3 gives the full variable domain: DAMVIQNPRYQVTQFGKPVTLSCSQTLNHNVMYWYQQKSSQAPKLLFHYYDKDFNNEADTPDNFQSRRPNTSFCFLDIRSPGLGDTAMYLCATSRGGGREADTQYFGPGTRLTVL.

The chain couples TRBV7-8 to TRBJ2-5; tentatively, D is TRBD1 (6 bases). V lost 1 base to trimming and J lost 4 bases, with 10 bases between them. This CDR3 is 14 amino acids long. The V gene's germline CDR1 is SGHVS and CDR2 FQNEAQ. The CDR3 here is CASSLGGQVETQYF. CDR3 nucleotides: TGTGCCAGCAGCTTAGGGGGGCAGGTAGAGACCCAGTACTTC.

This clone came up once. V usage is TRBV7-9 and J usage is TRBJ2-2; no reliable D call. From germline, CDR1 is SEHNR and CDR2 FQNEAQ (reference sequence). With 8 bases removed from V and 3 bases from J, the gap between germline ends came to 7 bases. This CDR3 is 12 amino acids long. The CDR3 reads CASHPDTGELFF. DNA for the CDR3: TGTGCCAGCCACCCGGACACCGGGGAGCTGTTTTTT. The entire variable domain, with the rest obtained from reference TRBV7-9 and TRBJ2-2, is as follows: DTGVSQNPRHKITKRGQNVTFRCDPISEHNRLYWYRQTLGQGPEFLTYFQNEAQLEKSRLLSDRFSAERPKGSFSTLEIQRTEQGDSAMYLCASHPDTGELFFGEGSRLTVL.

This CDR3 is CASSRTGGDKRAFF. CDR3 DNA sequence: TGTGCCAGCAGCCGGACAGGGGGCGATAAGAGAGCTTTCTTT. The genes are TRBV25-1 and TRBJ1-1, with TRBD1 matching 11 bases. The germline V gene encodes CDR1 MGHDK and CDR2 SYGVNS. The CDR3 totals 14 residues. The V and J ends lost 6 bases and 10 bases, in that order; junction bases with no gene match: 10.

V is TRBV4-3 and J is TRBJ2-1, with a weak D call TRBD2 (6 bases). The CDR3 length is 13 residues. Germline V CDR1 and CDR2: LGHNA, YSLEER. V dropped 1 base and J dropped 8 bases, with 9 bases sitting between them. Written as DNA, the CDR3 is TGCGCCAGCAGCCAAGGCGGGGAGGATGAGCAGTTCTTC. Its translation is CASSQGGEDEQFF.

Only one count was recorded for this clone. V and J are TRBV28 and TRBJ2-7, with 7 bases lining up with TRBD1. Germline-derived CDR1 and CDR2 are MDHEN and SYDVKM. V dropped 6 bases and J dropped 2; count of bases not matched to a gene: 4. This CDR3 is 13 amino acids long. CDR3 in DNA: TGTGCCAGCAGCCGGACAGGCGCCTACGAGCAGTACTTC. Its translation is CASSRTGAYEQYF.

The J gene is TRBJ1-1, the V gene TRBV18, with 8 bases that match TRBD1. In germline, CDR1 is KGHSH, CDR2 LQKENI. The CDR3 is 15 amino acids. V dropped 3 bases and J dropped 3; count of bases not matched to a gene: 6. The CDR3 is CASSPSRGQDTEAFF. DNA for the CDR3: TGTGCCAGCTCACCGAGCAGGGGGCAGGACACTGAAGCTTTCTTT.

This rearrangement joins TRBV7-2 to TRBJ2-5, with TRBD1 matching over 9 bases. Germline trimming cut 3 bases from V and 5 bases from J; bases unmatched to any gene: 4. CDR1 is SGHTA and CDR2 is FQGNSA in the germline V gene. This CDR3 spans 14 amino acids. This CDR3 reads CASSFGQGRETQYF. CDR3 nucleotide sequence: TGTGCCAGCAGCTTCGGACAGGGGAGGGAGACCCAGTACTTC.

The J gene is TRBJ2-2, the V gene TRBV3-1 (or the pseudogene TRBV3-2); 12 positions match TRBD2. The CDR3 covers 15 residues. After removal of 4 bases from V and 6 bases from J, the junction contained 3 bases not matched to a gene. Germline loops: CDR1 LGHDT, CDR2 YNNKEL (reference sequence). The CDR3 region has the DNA TGTGCCAGCAGCCCGCTAGCGGGGGGGCCCGGGGAGCTGTTTTTT. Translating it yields CASSPLAGGPGELFF.

CDR3 sequence: CASSVGLAFGLLRGDTQYF. The CDR3, as DNA: TGTGCCAGCAGCGTGGGACTAGCGTTCGGCCTCCTACGGGGCGATACGCAGTATTTT. The J gene is TRBJ2-3, the V gene TRBV7-9, with TRBD2 matching 10 bases. Losses at the gene ends were 5 bases for V and 6 bases for J; bases not matched to a gene: 20. CDR1 and CDR2 (germline): SEHNR, FQNEAQ (reference sequence). This CDR3 spans 19 amino acids.

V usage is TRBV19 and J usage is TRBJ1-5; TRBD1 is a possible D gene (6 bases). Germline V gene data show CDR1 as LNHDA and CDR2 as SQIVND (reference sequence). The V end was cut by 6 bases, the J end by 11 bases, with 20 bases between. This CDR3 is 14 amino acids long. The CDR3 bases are TGTGCCAGTAGCTTGACAGGTCCCCTTACAGCCCAGCATTTT. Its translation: CASSLTGPLTAQHF.